The 20 T cell receptor beta chains below all came from one sample that was sequenced in a study of T cell responses to AZD1222 COVID-19 vaccine (dated by TCRdb to about 2021). The label giving this sample's time point can be read as: baseline before first vaccination. The library was made by the immunoSEQ multiplex PCR assay. TCRdb provides this immuneACCESS table in a form limited to in-frame rearrangements. Some clones are lacking; in checked studies, under half of them reflect an unresolved V gene, and why the rest are absent is not known. This sample has 95,000 to 150,000 clones in its table, and more than 80% of those were observed once. In total, the top ten clones hold about 3.1% of the sample. Source: peripheral blood, taken on day 0 of AZD1222 vaccination. These receptors originate from an adult in good health.

V gene TRBV4-3 combines with J gene TRBJ2-7; the match to TRBD2 covers 12 bases. V was pared by 4 bases and J by 0 bases, with 13 bases of the junction left unmatched. The germline CDR1 and CDR2 sequences are LGHNA and YSLEER. The CDR3 has 19 residues. The CDR3 sequence: CASSPGTSGRSYISYEQYF. In DNA, the CDR3 is TGCGCCAGCAGCCCTGGGACTAGCGGGCGTAGTTACATCTCCTACGAGCAGTACTTC.

CDR3 in amino acids: CASSPLYEQYF. In DNA, the CDR3 is TGTGCCAGCAGTCCACTCTACGAGCAGTACTTC. The rearrangement uses TRBV6-2 or TRBV6-3 and TRBJ2-7; D call uncertain. Per the germline V gene, CDR1 is MNHEY and CDR2 is SVGEGT. V lost 5 bases to trimming and J lost 3 bases, with 5 bases between them. This CDR3 has 11 residues.

CDR3 bases: TGTGCCAGCAGCTTAATAAGCAGCAGCTCTGGGGCCAACGTCCTGACTTTC. Translated, it gives CASSLISSSSGANVLTF. The chain is built from TRBV11-2 and TRBJ2-6; D gene unclear. Trimming removed 2 bases from V and 0 bases from J, with 11 bases in between. The germline V gene has CDR1 SGHAT and CDR2 FQNNGV. The CDR3 loop spans 17 amino acids.

The CDR3 is CASGGLDQETQYF. The CDR3 DNA is TGTGCCAGCGGAGGGCTGGATCAAGAGACCCAGTACTTC. This chain connects TRBV28 to TRBJ2-5; possibly TRBD2 for D (6 bases). Germline lookup yields CDR1 MDHEN and CDR2 SYDVKM. Between the trimmed V and J ends, which lost 8 bases and 2 bases, there was a span of 12 bases. There are 13 residues in the CDR3.

The J gene is TRBJ2-7, the V gene TRBV9; the D gene is possibly TRBD2 (5 bases). V dropped 4 bases and J dropped 6 bases, with 17 bases sitting between them. Germline values: CDR1 SGDLS, CDR2 YYNGEE. The CDR3 spans 14 residues. The CDR3 DNA follows: TGTGCCAGCAGCTCGACTGGAGGCTCCACCGAGCAGTACTTC. It specifies CASSSTGGSTEQYF.

CDR3 in DNA: TGTGCCAGCAGTTTGAGGGACAGGGGGCGCATGCACACTGAAGCTTTCTTT. It encodes CASSLRDRGRMHTEAFF. V is TRBV5-6 and J is TRBJ1-1; 12 bases map to TRBD1. Germline V gives CDR1 SGHDT, CDR2 YYEEEE. V shed 5 bases, J shed 3 bases, and the junction held 11 bases outside the gene matches. The CDR3 covers 17 residues.

V is TRBV9 and J is TRBJ1-6; D not resolved. V lost 0 bases and J lost 14, with 9 bases in between. Per germline, CDR1 SGDLS and CDR2 YYNGEE. The length of the CDR3 is 12 residues. CDR3 region: CASSVEGGTLHF. DNA for the CDR3: TGTGCCAGCAGCGTAGAGGGTGGCACCCTCCACTTT. Together with reference TRBV9 and TRBJ1-6, the CDR3 gives the full variable domain: DSGVTQTPKHLITATGQRVTLRCSPRSGDLSVYWYQQSLDQGLQFLIQYYNGEERAKGNILERFSAQQFPDLHSELNLSSLELGDSALYFCASSVEGGTLHFGNGTRLTVT.

This clone was seen just once. The chain recombines TRBV12-3 or TRBV12-4 with TRBJ1-2; D unresolved. Between the trimmed V and J ends, which lost 10 bases and 6 bases, there was a span of 15 bases. The CDR3 is 12 residues long. The CDR3 nucleotides read TGTGCCACCCCGAAGCCCCCGAATGGCTACACCTTC. Amino acid sequence: CATPKPPNGYTF.

The chain links TRBV7-9 to TRBJ1-2; the match to TRBD1 covers 7 bases. The CDR3 runs to 13 residues. Germline CDR1 SEHNR, CDR2 FQNEAQ (reference sequence). V dropped 1 base and J dropped 9; count of bases not matched to a gene: 5. The CDR3 region is CASSLVGGASYTF. DNA for the CDR3: TGTGCCAGCAGCTTAGTAGGGGGCGCGAGCTACACCTTC.

The rearrangement joins TRBV28 to TRBJ1-1; D unclear. The germline V gene encodes CDR1 MDHEN and CDR2 SYDVKM. This CDR3 is built from 13 residues. The V and J ends lost 3 bases and 0 bases respectively, with 5 bases between them. The CDR3 spells CASSLSLNTEAFF. CDR3 DNA sequence: TGTGCCAGCAGTTTGAGCTTGAACACTGAAGCTTTCTTT. Supplemented by reference TRBV28 and TRBJ1-1, the full variable domain reads DVKVTQSSRYLVKRTGEKVFLECVQDMDHENMFWYRQDPGLGLRLIYFSYDVKMKEKGDIPEGYSVSREKKERFSLILESASTNQTSMYLCASSLSLNTEAFFGQGTRLTVV.

This sequence joins TRBV28 and TRBJ1-2; TRBD1 might be the D (6 bases). Germline V CDR1 and CDR2: MDHEN, SYDVKM. Trimming cost V 5 bases and J 4 bases, with 14 bases left between them. This CDR3 comprises 14 residues. The CDR3 region is CASSRPGVSYGYTF. CDR3 in DNA: TGTGCCAGCAGTAGACCAGGGGTCTCCTATGGCTACACCTTC.

The chain recombines TRBV5-1 with TRBJ2-1, with TRBD2 matching over 7 bases. V lost 0 bases to trimming and J lost 3 bases; unmatched junction nucleotides: 3. The CDR3 length is 15 residues. CDR1 and CDR2 from the germline V gene are SGHRS and YFSETQ. The CDR3 spells CASSLALASYNEQFF. CDR3 sequence (DNA): TGCGCCAGCAGCTTGGCACTAGCGAGCTACAATGAGCAGTTCTTC.

This clone was recorded once. The chain couples TRBV20-1 to TRBJ2-1; TRBD2 is a possible D gene (6 bases). Trimming left V 3 bases short and J 9 bases short, with 9 bases between. Looked up from germline, CDR1 is DFQATT and CDR2 is SNEGSKA (reference sequence). The CDR3 is made up of 11 amino acids. The CDR3 sequence is CSASMGGEQFF. The CDR3 region has the DNA TGCAGTGCTAGTATGGGGGGTGAGCAGTTCTTC.

The chain employs TRBV28 and TRBJ1-3, with 9 bases aligning to TRBD1. The germline CDR1 and CDR2 sequences are MDHEN and SYDVKM. The CDR3 covers 20 residues. V trimming: 0 bases; J trimming: 2 bases; junction bases outside the gene matches: 14. This chain's CDR3 is CASSLWGQGVIETAGNTIYF. The DNA of the CDR3 is TGTGCCAGCAGTTTATGGGGACAGGGTGTAATTGAGACGGCTGGAAACACCATATATTTT.

This sequence joins TRBV18 and TRBJ1-1; no reliable D call. Germline CDR1 is KGHSH and CDR2 is LQKENI. Trimming pared 2 bases from V and 0 bases from J, leaving 13 bases between. The CDR3 is 16 amino acids. The CDR3 coding sequence is TGTGCCAGCTCACCATTGGCCCTGGGGATGAACACTGAAGCTTTCTTT. Translation: CASSPLALGMNTEAFF.

The chain links TRBV28 to TRBJ1-2; 7 nucleotides line up with TRBD1. This CDR3 region has 15 residues. V dropped 6 bases and J dropped 5; count of bases not matched to a gene: 12. CDR1 and CDR2 (germline): MDHEN, SYDVKM. The CDR3 DNA reads as TGTGCCAGCAGGCAGGTACAGGGGCGGGGGTATGGCTACACCTTC. Protein product: CASRQVQGRGYGYTF.

The rearrangement joins TRBV4-3 to TRBJ2-1; TRBD2 is a possible D gene (6 bases). Germline V lookup: CDR1 LGHNA, CDR2 YSLEER. This CDR3 comprises 17 residues. The V end was cut by 2 bases, the J end by 6 bases, with 20 bases between. The CDR3 is CASSQWRGSGPGNEQFF. The CDR3 DNA is TGCGCCAGCAGCCAATGGAGGGGCTCCGGTCCTGGCAATGAGCAGTTCTTC.

V gene TRBV15 combines with J gene TRBJ1-3; a weak D match, TRBD1 (5 bases). Germline V gene sequence: CDR1 LNHNV, CDR2 YYDKDF (reference sequence). Trimming took off 4 bases at V and 1 base at J, with 14 bases between the two ends. The length of the CDR3 is 16 residues. The CDR3 is CATSTGGGLSGNTIYF. Written as DNA, the CDR3 is TGTGCCACCAGCACTGGCGGGGGGTTGTCTGGAAACACCATATATTTT. The complete variable domain, with remaining parts taken from reference TRBV15 and TRBJ1-3, reads DAMVIQNPRYQVTQFGKPVTLSCSQTLNHNVMYWYQQKSSQAPKLLFHYYDKDFNNEADTPDNFQSRRPNTSFCFLDIRSPGLGDTAMYLCATSTGGGLSGNTIYFGEGSWLTVV.

The chain couples TRBV6-2 or TRBV6-3 to TRBJ1-2; D not resolved. Trimming left V 5 bases short and J 4 bases short, with 5 bases between. CDR1 and CDR2 from the germline V gene are MNHEY and SVGEGT. This CDR3 region has 11 residues. The CDR3 nucleotides are TGTGCCAGCAGTAGCGTCTATGGCTACACCTTC. As protein: CASSSVYGYTF.

This chain joins TRBV25-1 and TRBJ1-2; 7 bases align to TRBD1. The ends lost 7 bases at V and 1 base at J; junction bases unmatched: 12. CDR3 length equals 16 residues. Germline CDR1 reads MGHDK; CDR2 reads SYGVNS. The CDR3 nucleotides are TGTGCCAGCACCCCGACGACAGGGTTGGGTAACTATGGCTACACCTTC. Translating it yields CASTPTTGLGNYGYTF.